The 32 T cell receptor beta chains below come from one sample, sequenced in a study of T cells in Graves' hyperthyroidism and ophthalmopathy. RNA transcripts gave rise to amplified TCR beta CDR3 regions. HTBI primers were used for first-round RT-PCR of the TCR CDR3. TCRdb fed the multiplex PCR reads into MiXCR, producing one record per CDR3 protein. The table has hundreds of thousands of distinct CDR3 sequences, under 15% seen once; the top ten hold roughly 4.5%. Sequencing was done on a sample of blood. These receptors were collected from a woman between 35 and 50 years old with Graves' ophthalmopathy.

This clonotype has at least ten counts. One end of the junction fails to match germline, which may point to a read error. The chain recombines TRBV28 with TRBJ2-7, with D possibly called TRBD1 or TRBD2 (6 bases each). In germline, CDR1 is MDHEN, CDR2 SYDVKM. The CDR3 is made up of 15 amino acids. The CDR3 is CASRRGTYEVYEQYF. The CDR3 nucleotides read TGTGCCAGCAGAAGGGGGACTTACGAGGTCTACGAACAGTACTTC. The full variable domain, in which reference TRBV28 and TRBJ2-7 provide the parts outside the CDR3, is DVKVTQSSRYLVKRTGEKVFLECVQDMDHENMFWYRQDPGLGLRLIYFSYDVKMKEKGDIPEGYSVSREKKERFSLILESASTNQTSMYLCASRRGTYEVYEQYFGPGTRLTVT.

This clonotype was observed many times. The rearrangement links TRBV20-1 to TRBJ2-7; TRBD2 is a possible D gene (5 bases). CDR1 and CDR2 from the germline V gene are DFQATT and SNEGSKA (reference sequence). The length of the CDR3 is 16 residues. The DNA of the CDR3 is TGCAGCCAGTCACAGATTGAATTGGGAGATCCCTACGAGCAGTACTTC. Its protein is CSQSQIELGDPYEQYF.

The chain couples TRBV7-2 to TRBJ2-2; D unresolved. This CDR3 comprises 13 residues. Trimming removed 5 bases at V and 4 bases at J, with 8 bases between. The V gene's germline CDR1 is SGHTA and CDR2 FQGNSA. The chain's CDR3 is CASSPVVTGELFF. In DNA form, the CDR3 reads TGTGCCAGCAGCCCAGTTGTCACCGGGGAGCTGTTTTTT.

This clonotype was counted many times. The V and J genes are TRBV7-2 and TRBJ2-7, with unresolved D. Trimming removed 0 bases from V and 0 bases from J, with 9 bases in between. CDR1 and CDR2 from the germline V gene are SGHTA and FQGNSA. CDR3 size: 15 residues. The CDR3: CASSLASPSSYEQYF. CDR3 DNA sequence: TGTGCCAGCAGCTTAGCCAGCCCGAGCTCCTACGAGCAGTACTTC.

This clonotype showed up many times. V is TRBV15 and J is TRBJ1-5, with no clear D. CDR3 length equals 15 residues. Germline V gene lookup returns CDR1 LNHNV and CDR2 YYDKDF (reference sequence). V lost 1 base and J lost 5, with 12 bases in between. CDR3 amino acids: CATSRGQVKDQPQHF. The CDR3 coding sequence is TGTGCCACCAGCAGAGGGCAGGTCAAGGATCAGCCCCAGCATTTT.

This clonotype was observed at least ten times. The V gene is TRBV12-3 or TRBV12-4, the J gene TRBJ1-1; D is ambiguous. The V gene lost 1 base and the J gene lost 0 bases, with 9 bases spanning the gap. The length of the CDR3 is 15 residues. The CDR3 bases are TGTGCCAGCAGTTTAGGGCAAGCCCTGAACACTGAAGCTTTCTTT. Amino acids: CASSLGQALNTEAFF.

This clonotype was seen many times. CDR3 in DNA: TGTGCCAGTAGTATGTCTAGCGCCGGGGAGCTGTTTTTT. Protein sequence: CASSMSSAGELFF. The V and J genes are TRBV19 and TRBJ2-2, with D perhaps TRBD2 (6 bases). The CDR3 contains 13 residues. Trimming removed 3 bases at V and 6 bases at J, with 8 bases between. Germline V gives CDR1 LNHDA, CDR2 SQIVND (reference sequence).

Ten or more counts support this clonotype. CDR3 in DNA: TGTGCCAGCAGCCCATCTGGGGGACGGCTAGAGACCCAGTACTTC. It specifies CASSPSGGRLETQYF. The chain employs TRBV7-3 and TRBJ2-5, with D tentatively TRBD1 or TRBD2 (5 bases each). CDR1 SGHTA and CDR2 FQGTGA come from the germline V gene. This CDR3 is built from 15 residues. Trimming left V 5 bases short and J 4 bases short, with 17 bases between.

This clonotype was counted at least ten times. The CDR3 region has the DNA TGTGCCACCAGCAGCCACTTGGGGTCCACCTACGAGCAGTACTTC. Protein sequence: CATSSHLGSTYEQYF. V usage is TRBV15 and J usage is TRBJ2-7; D is unresolved. In germline, CDR1 is LNHNV, CDR2 YYDKDF (reference sequence). This CDR3 has 15 amino acids. With 3 bases removed from V and 2 bases from J, the gap between germline ends came to 14 bases.

This clonotype was seen at least ten times. The chain carries TRBV2 and TRBJ1-1; D remains ambiguous. Germline V gene lookup returns CDR1 SNHLY and CDR2 FYNNEI. The CDR3 contains 13 residues. Trimming left V 7 bases short and J 3 bases short, with 12 bases between. The CDR3 protein is CASTTEGYTEAFF. In nucleotides, the CDR3 is TGTGCCAGCACCACCGAGGGATACACTGAAGCTTTCTTT.

V gene TRBV3-1 combines with J gene TRBJ2-2, with 9 positions matching TRBD1. CDR1 is LGHDT, CDR2 YNNKEL, per germline (reference sequence). Trimming cost V 4 bases and J 1 base; bases outside gene matches: 4. CDR3 length equals 16 residues. DNA of the CDR3: TGTGCCAGCAGCCTACCGGACAGGGGGAACACCGGGGAGCTGTTTTTT. It translates to CASSLPDRGNTGELFF.

V is TRBV12-3 or TRBV12-4 and J is TRBJ2-7; D unresolved. CDR3 length: 14 amino acids. The V end was cut by 6 bases, the J end by 4 bases, with 16 bases between. The chain's CDR3 is CASSHRFVGYEQYF. In DNA, the CDR3 is TGTGCCAGCAGCCATAGATTTGTAGGGTACGAGCAGTACTTC.

This clonotype was counted at least ten times. The chain joins TRBV20-1 to TRBJ2-5; no clear D gene. V gave up 2 bases and J gave up 4 bases, with 2 bases separating them. CDR1 is DFQATT, CDR2 SNEGSKA, per germline (reference sequence). The CDR3 has 10 amino acids. CDR3 in amino acids: CSARSETQYF. The CDR3 nucleotides read TGCAGTGCTAGATCAGAGACCCAGTACTTC.

This clonotype was counted many times. V gene TRBV28 combines with J gene TRBJ2-6, with D possibly matching TRBD1 (6 bases). Germline V lookup: CDR1 MDHEN, CDR2 SYDVKM. V gave up 6 bases and J gave up 2 bases, with 14 bases separating them. The CDR3 is made up of 16 amino acids. The CDR3: CASRGRGIPGANVLTF. In nucleotides, the CDR3 is TGTGCCAGCAGGGGCAGGGGTATCCCTGGGGCCAACGTCCTGACTTTC.

This chain connects TRBV14 to TRBJ1-5, with a possible D match to TRBD1 (6 bases). The V and J ends lost 1 base and 6 bases respectively, with 10 bases between them. The CDR3 is 14 amino acids. Germline lookup yields CDR1 SGHDN and CDR2 FVKESK. CDR3 region: CASSQGGALQPQHF. DNA for the CDR3: TGTGCCAGCAGCCAAGGGGGGGCACTTCAGCCCCAGCATTTT.

The rearrangement joins TRBV12-3 or TRBV12-4 to TRBJ1-1, with a weak D call TRBD1 (5 bases). The CDR3 sequence is 11 residues long. The V end was cut by 4 bases, the J end by 13 bases, with 13 bases between. The CDR3 DNA is TGTGCCAGCAGTTCCGGGACGCGATTTTTCTTT. Its protein product is CASSSGTRFFF.

This clonotype was counted at least ten times. The CDR3 reads CASSQAGVTGELFF. The CDR3 DNA follows: TGTGCCAGCAGTCAAGCAGGGGTGACCGGGGAGCTGTTTTTT. V is TRBV28 and J is TRBJ2-2; D might be TRBD1 (6 bases). Looked up from germline, CDR1 is MDHEN and CDR2 is SYDVKM. The V gene lost 5 bases and the J gene lost 5 bases, with 12 bases spanning the gap. The CDR3 contains 14 residues.

This clonotype was counted many times. The J gene is TRBJ2-7, the V gene TRBV20-1; D gene unclear. This CDR3 comprises 13 residues. The germline V gene encodes CDR1 DFQATT and CDR2 SNEGSKA (reference sequence). With 0 bases removed from V and 3 bases from J, the gap between germline ends came to 9 bases. CDR3 coding DNA: TGCAGTGCTAGAGATTCAAGCGACTACGAGCAGTACTTC. It specifies CSARDSSDYEQYF.

CDR3 DNA: TGTGCCAGCAGCCCCTCCGGGAACCCCTACGAGCAGTACTTC. Its protein is CASSPSGNPYEQYF. V usage is TRBV7-9 and J usage is TRBJ2-7, with a weak D call TRBD2 (5 bases). Between the trimmed V and J ends, which lost 5 bases and 2 bases, there was a span of 13 bases. Germline-derived CDR1 and CDR2 are SEHNR and FQNEAQ (reference sequence). The CDR3 contains 14 residues.

This clonotype came up many times. The V call is TRBV28, the J call TRBJ2-7; D unclear. Per the germline V gene, CDR1 is MDHEN and CDR2 is SYDVKM. Trimming took off 2 bases at V and 4 bases at J, with 12 bases between the two ends. The CDR3 consists of 14 residues. As DNA, the CDR3 is TGTGCCAGCAGTTTACTGTCCCCCCGGTACGAGCAGTACTTC. Its protein product is CASSLLSPRYEQYF.

The V gene is TRBV7-9, the J gene TRBJ1-1, with D perhaps TRBD1 (6 bases). The CDR3 sequence is 14 residues long. CDR1 SEHNR and CDR2 FQNEAQ come from the germline V gene (reference sequence). V lost 7 bases to trimming and J lost 13 bases, with 25 bases between them. The CDR3 region is CASTKNGAGARGFF. CDR3 DNA: TGTGCCAGCACCAAGAACGGCGCGGGGGCGCGGGGTTTCTTT. Drawing the rest from reference TRBV7-9 and TRBJ1-1, the complete variable domain is DTGVSQNPRHKITKRGQNVTFRCDPISEHNRLYWYRQTLGQGPEFLTYFQNEAQLEKSRLLSDRFSAERPKGSFSTLEIQRTEQGDSAMYLCASTKNGAGARGFFGQGTRLTVV.

In its sample, this clonotype was seen many times. The CDR3 here is CASSPSTWTQETQYF. The CDR3 coding sequence is TGCGCCAGCAGCCCAAGTACCTGGACCCAAGAGACCCAGTACTTC. This rearrangement joins TRBV4-3 to TRBJ2-5; D is ambiguous. In germline, CDR1 is LGHNA, CDR2 YSLEER. V was clipped by 4 bases and J by 1 base, with 13 bases between them. The length of the CDR3 is 15 residues.

This clonotype was detected many times. Sequence at one end of the junction differs from germline and may be a read error. The rearrangement joins TRBV12-3 or TRBV12-4 to TRBJ1-1; D not resolved. This CDR3 comprises 15 residues. The CDR3 nucleotides are TGTGCCAGCAGTAAGGCCCCCTGGCAGAACACCGAAGCTTTCTTT. Amino acids: CASSKAPWQNTEAFF.

The sample holds many counts of this clonotype. The chain recombines TRBV2 with TRBJ2-5, with TRBD1 matching 7 bases. J gave up 5 bases and V 5 bases, and 8 bases lay outside the gene matches. The CDR3 covers 14 residues. Germline loops: CDR1 SNHLY, CDR2 FYNNEI. The CDR3 sequence is CASSRDRQGETQYF. The CDR3 nucleotides read TGTGCCAGCAGTCGGGACAGACAAGGGGAGACCCAGTACTTC.

The sample holds many counts of this clonotype. J is TRBJ2-2 and V is TRBV10-1; the D gene is possibly TRBD2 (6 bases). The CDR3 loop spans 17 amino acids. Germline CDR1 and CDR2: WNHNN and SYGVQD (reference sequence). The V end was cut by 3 bases, the J end by 0 bases, with 14 bases between. The chain's CDR3 is CASSDPRGISNTGELFF. The CDR3 DNA follows: TGCGCCAGCAGTGATCCTCGCGGGATATCGAACACCGGGGAGCTGTTTTTT.

This clonotype was detected ten times or more. The rearrangement joins TRBV20-1 to TRBJ2-2; tentative D call: TRBD2 (7 bases). V was pared by 3 bases and J by 7 bases, with 18 bases between. This CDR3 is built from 15 residues. Germline V lookup: CDR1 DFQATT, CDR2 SNEGSKA (reference sequence). CDR3 nucleotides: TGCAGTGCTAGCTCGGGGGGCGCCGAAGGCGGGGAGCTGTTTTTT. It translates to CSASSGGAEGGELFF.

This clonotype has a count of ten or more. The chain recombines TRBV28 with TRBJ2-5; tentative D call: TRBD1 (6 bases). This CDR3 has 16 amino acids. V was trimmed by 5 bases and J by 3 bases, leaving 19 bases between them. Germline V lookup: CDR1 MDHEN, CDR2 SYDVKM. The chain's CDR3 is CASSRPPGAGKETQYF. The CDR3 DNA is TGTGCCAGCAGTCGCCCCCCAGGGGCAGGGAAAGAGACCCAGTACTTC.

This clonotype was counted only a few times. V and J are TRBV19 and TRBJ2-7; the D gene is possibly TRBD2 (6 bases). Germline V gene sequence: CDR1 LNHDA, CDR2 SQIVND (reference sequence). The CDR3 spans 13 residues. Trimming removed 5 bases at V and 2 bases at J, with 10 bases between. Here the CDR3 reads CASSVAGPYEQYF. DNA for the CDR3: TGTGCCAGTAGTGTCGCGGGACCCTACGAGCAGTACTTC.

This clonotype was counted at least ten times. A much larger clone differs from this one at a single base, so this may be a read error. The J gene is TRBJ2-5, the V gene TRBV7-2, with D possibly TRBD1 on 5 matching bases. The V gene's germline CDR1 is SGHTA and CDR2 FQGNSA. The germline V and J ends were trimmed by 8 bases and 1 base, with 5 bases remaining between them. This CDR3 is 11 amino acids long. The CDR3 loop is CASGAQETQYF. The CDR3 DNA is TGTGCCAGCGGGGCCCAAGAGACCCAGTACTTC.

This clonotype occurred many times. The V gene is TRBV7-8, the J gene TRBJ2-7, with D unresolved. Trimming pared 1 base from V and 1 base from J, leaving 5 bases between. The CDR3 loop spans 13 amino acids. Germline CDR1 is SGHVS and CDR2 is FQNEAQ. Written as DNA, the CDR3 is TGTGCCAGCAGCTTAGTACAGTCCTACGAGCAGTACTTC. Translated: CASSLVQSYEQYF.

The V gene is TRBV7-9, the J gene TRBJ2-7; tentative D call: TRBD2 (6 bases). CDR3 length: 13 amino acids. CDR1 is SEHNR and CDR2 is FQNEAQ in the germline V gene (reference sequence). Deletions cut 9 bases from V and 4 bases from J, with 16 bases between. CDR3 region: CASGTAAGYEQYF. The CDR3 coding sequence is TGTGCCAGTGGGACCGCCGCGGGATACGAGCAGTACTTC.

This clonotype has ten or more counts. CDR3 protein: CASSVSPQGYEQYF. The CDR3 DNA is TGTGCCAGCAGCGTAAGTCCCCAAGGGTACGAGCAGTACTTC. V gene TRBV14 combines with J gene TRBJ2-7; D gene ambiguous. Per the germline V gene, CDR1 is SGHDN and CDR2 is FVKESK. CDR3 length: 14 amino acids. Trimming removed 5 bases at V and 4 bases at J, with 15 bases between.